The clone carrying this T cell receptor (beta chain) appeared a few times. Its specificity is unknown. Into CD45RA+ naive and CD45RA-negative memory subsets, the CD4+ cells were split. These data are taken from a study of shared clonotypes between healthy human individuals. Whole-study findings and limits: When compared with the clonotypes that were shared by all four sorted-subset donors, the non-shared clonotypes turned out to have lower generation probabilities.

Genomic DNA belonging to each subset was distributed in equal measure over several immunoSEQ plates. Measured with immunoSEQ multiplex PCR; TCRdb has only the in-frame clones, and not every one. The profile shows under 1,100,000 clones, 75% of them singletons. The V end lost 4 bases, the J end lost 1 base, and 7 bases lay between the germline ends. Germline lookup yields CDR1 SGHVS and CDR2 FQNEAQ. CDR3 length equals 13 residues. V usage is TRBV7-8 and J usage is TRBJ1-1; no reliable D call. The receptor's source is a man aged 18 to 35 in good health. The sample comprised memory CD4+ T cells sorted from blood. Sample subset: CD45RA-negative fraction. The CDR3 coding sequence is TGTGCCAGCAGCTGGCGACAGAACACTGAAGCTTTCTTT. Translating it yields CASSWRQNTEAFF.